The present TCR beta chain was sequenced within a study of cytomegalovirus exposure and HLA in healthy donors. Study summary: Both the approximately 130 validation repertoires and the approximately 620 first-cohort repertoires used the same platform, as reported by a later analysis. Study conclusions and caveats: Researchers counted over 150 TCR beta chains as cytomegalovirus-associated. Usually a TCR sequence was rare, but some public TCRs were found in many donors. Reports indicated that the classifier achieved high specificity and sensitivity in diagnosing cytomegalovirus status.

Using immunoSEQ multiplex PCR, the repertoire was profiled, and TCRdb retains in-frame clones only, with some absent. This table holds fewer than 200,000 clones, about 89% found once. CDR1 is SGHRS and CDR2 is YFSETQ in the germline V gene. V was pared by 1 base and J by 5 bases, with 6 bases between. The CDR3 is 12 residues long. Regarding this clone: Its antigen is currently unknown.

Material: PBMCs. V gene TRBV5-1 combines with J gene TRBJ2-5; no reliable D call. This TCR was sampled from a man aged 25 to 40 in good health and CMV-seropositive. DNA of the CDR3: TGCGCCAGCAGCTTGCTGAGGGAGACCCAGTACTTC. Protein sequence: CASSLLRETQYF.